Listed below are T cell receptor beta chains from one sample, sequenced in a study of blood T cell repertoires in COVID-19. Method: immunoSEQ multiplex PCR; TCRdb's copy keeps in-frame clones and lacks some. The sample comprises approximately 190,000 clones, 83% of which are singletons, and about 5.7% rests with the top ten. The sample consisted of peripheral blood. The receptors were sampled from a woman between 35 and 50 years old with acute or convalescent COVID-19. The CDR3 runs from the conserved cysteine through the conserved F or W. The D gene is left open where the match is weak. Size values are once, few and many counts, or a class for expanded clones, and some rows have none.

v_call: TRBV5-1; clone_size: .; j_call: TRBJ1-3; cdr3_length: 16; d_call: .; cdr3_nt: TGCGCCAGCAGCACCCGGGTAGGGGTCTCTGGAAACACCATATATTTT; cdr3_aa: CASSTRVGVSGNTIYF
v_call: TRBV10-3; clone_size: once; j_call: TRBJ2-5; cdr3_length: 18; d_call: TRBD2; cdr3_nt: TGTGCCATCAGTGAGATCCCTTCTAGCGGGAGAAACCAAGAGACCCAGTACTTC; cdr3_aa: CAISEIPSSGRNQETQYF
v_call: TRBV5-5; clone_size: .; j_call: TRBJ2-1; cdr3_length: 14; d_call: .; cdr3_nt: TGTGCCAGCCGCACCGACGCGGCATACAATGAGCAGTTCTTC; cdr3_aa: CASRTDAAYNEQFF
v_call: TRBV18; clone_size: .; j_call: TRBJ1-4; cdr3_length: 13; d_call: .; cdr3_nt: TGTGCCAGCACCGGACAGCAGAATGAAAAACTGTTTTTT; cdr3_aa: CASTGQQNEKLFF
v_call: TRBV19; clone_size: once; j_call: TRBJ2-3; cdr3_length: 11; d_call: .; cdr3_nt: TGTGCCAGTAGTAGAGGCGACCCGCAGTATTTT; cdr3_aa: CASSRGDPQYF
v_call: TRBV3-1/TRBV3-2; clone_size: .; j_call: TRBJ1-2; cdr3_length: 15; d_call: TRBD1; cdr3_nt: TGTGCCAGCAGCCAAACGGGACAGGGAAACTATGGCTACACCTTC; cdr3_aa: CASSQTGQGNYGYTF
v_call: TRBV6-6; clone_size: .; j_call: TRBJ1-2; cdr3_length: 14; d_call: TRBD1; cdr3_nt: TGTGCCAGCACCTATGGACAGGATCCCTATGGCTACACCTTC; cdr3_aa: CASTYGQDPYGYTF
v_call: TRBV5-1; clone_size: .; j_call: TRBJ2-3; cdr3_length: 16; d_call: .; cdr3_nt: TGCGCCAGCAGCTTGGCCTGGAGTCTTAACACAGATACGCAGTATTTT; cdr3_aa: CASSLAWSLNTDTQYF
v_call: TRBV3-1/TRBV3-2; clone_size: .; j_call: TRBJ1-6; cdr3_length: 15; d_call: TRBD1; cdr3_nt: TGTGCCAGCAGCCAAGGACAGGGGGAGAATTCACCCCTCCACTTT; cdr3_aa: CASSQGQGENSPLHF
v_call: TRBV6-1; clone_size: .; j_call: TRBJ1-2; cdr3_length: 14; d_call: .; cdr3_nt: TGTGCCAGCAGTGAAGCGCAGGGATGGGTTGGCTACACCTTC; cdr3_aa: CASSEAQGWVGYTF
v_call: TRBV28; clone_size: .; j_call: TRBJ1-2; cdr3_length: 14; d_call: .; cdr3_nt: TGTGCCAGCAGTTTACGTCGGGGAGGGGGTGGCTACACCTTC; cdr3_aa: CASSLRRGGGGYTF
v_call: TRBV6-1; clone_size: few; j_call: TRBJ2-2; cdr3_length: 15; d_call: .; cdr3_nt: TGTGCCAGCAGTGACCCGTCCAGGGGAAGCGGGGAGCTGTTTTTT; cdr3_aa: CASSDPSRGSGELFF
v_call: TRBV19; clone_size: once; j_call: TRBJ2-5; cdr3_length: 15; d_call: .; cdr3_nt: TGTGCCAGTAAGGTCTCCTCCAGGGACCAAGAGACCCAGTACTTC; cdr3_aa: CASKVSSRDQETQYF
v_call: TRBV27; clone_size: .; j_call: TRBJ2-5; cdr3_length: 13; d_call: TRBD2; cdr3_nt: TGTGCCAGCAGTTGGGGGGGTGGGGAGACCCAGTACTTC; cdr3_aa: CASSWGGGETQYF
v_call: TRBV18; clone_size: .; j_call: TRBJ1-2; cdr3_length: 14; d_call: TRBD1; cdr3_nt: TGTGCCAGCTCACCAGGAACAGGGGGGGATGGCTACACCTTC; cdr3_aa: CASSPGTGGDGYTF
v_call: TRBV7-9; clone_size: .; j_call: TRBJ2-2; cdr3_length: 14; d_call: .; cdr3_nt: TGTGCCAGCAGCTTTGGTCAGAACGCCGGGGAGCTGTTTTTT; cdr3_aa: CASSFGQNAGELFF
v_call: TRBV6-1; clone_size: .; j_call: TRBJ1-6; cdr3_length: 15; d_call: TRBD1; cdr3_nt: TGTGCCAGCAGTGATCGGACAGGGGTGTACTCACCCCTCCACTTT; cdr3_aa: CASSDRTGVYSPLHF
v_call: TRBV6-5; clone_size: few; j_call: TRBJ1-6; cdr3_length: 15; d_call: TRBD1; cdr3_nt: TGTGCCAGCAGCGCGGACAGGGACTATAATTCACCCCTCCACTTT; cdr3_aa: CASSADRDYNSPLHF
v_call: TRBV29-1; clone_size: many; j_call: TRBJ2-1; cdr3_length: 14; d_call: .; cdr3_nt: TGCAGCGTTCCCCTCCGGGACATGTACAATGAGCAGTTCTTC; cdr3_aa: CSVPLRDMYNEQFF
v_call: TRBV30; clone_size: .; j_call: TRBJ2-1; cdr3_length: 13; d_call: .; cdr3_nt: TGTGCCTGGGTGCGGGGTGGGGCGAATGAGCAGTTCTTC; cdr3_aa: CAWVRGGANEQFF
v_call: TRBV27; clone_size: once; j_call: TRBJ2-1; cdr3_length: 15; d_call: TRBD2; cdr3_nt: TGTGCCAGCAGTTTTGGACTAGTTAACCACAATGAGCAGTTCTTC; cdr3_aa: CASSFGLVNHNEQFF
v_call: TRBV3-1/TRBV3-2; clone_size: .; j_call: TRBJ2-5; cdr3_length: 14; d_call: .; cdr3_nt: TGTGCCAGCAGCCAACCAGACAGGCGGGAGACCCAGTACTTC; cdr3_aa: CASSQPDRRETQYF
v_call: TRBV19; clone_size: .; j_call: TRBJ1-1; cdr3_length: 12; d_call: .; cdr3_nt: TGTGCCAGTAGAAGGCAGGGCACTGAAGCTTTCTTT; cdr3_aa: CASRRQGTEAFF
v_call: TRBV30; clone_size: .; j_call: TRBJ1-1; cdr3_length: 13; d_call: .; cdr3_nt: TGTGCCTGGAGTGGACAGGTGAACACTGAAGCTTTCTTT; cdr3_aa: CAWSGQVNTEAFF
v_call: TRBV3-1/TRBV3-2; clone_size: .; j_call: TRBJ1-1; cdr3_length: 13; d_call: TRBD1; cdr3_nt: TGTGCCAGCAGCCAGCACGACAGGGGGAGGGCTTTCTTT; cdr3_aa: CASSQHDRGRAFF
v_call: TRBV9; clone_size: .; j_call: TRBJ2-1; cdr3_length: 16; d_call: TRBD2; cdr3_nt: TGTGCCAGCAGCGTAACTAGCGGGAGGAGAAGGAATGAGCAGTTCTTC; cdr3_aa: CASSVTSGRRRNEQFF
v_call: TRBV21-1; clone_size: .; j_call: TRBJ1-3; cdr3_length: 16; d_call: .; cdr3_nt: TGTGCCAGCAGCAAAGAAGGACAGGGAGGTGGAAACACCATATATTTT; cdr3_aa: CASSKEGQGGGNTIYF
v_call: TRBV30; clone_size: .; j_call: TRBJ2-7; cdr3_length: 15; d_call: TRBD1; cdr3_nt: TGTGCCTGGAGTGTGGGGACAGGGCTAAGGTACGAGCAGTACTTC; cdr3_aa: CAWSVGTGLRYEQYF
v_call: TRBV12-1; clone_size: .; j_call: TRBJ1-5; cdr3_length: 18; d_call: .; cdr3_nt: TGTGCCAGCAGCAGAAGCGCGGGGGAGAGCGTTTTATATCAGCCCCAGCATTTT; cdr3_aa: CASSRSAGESVLYQPQHF
v_call: TRBV6-4; clone_size: .; j_call: TRBJ1-1; cdr3_length: 13; d_call: .; cdr3_nt: TGTGCCAGCAGTGATTCGAGGGGGACTGAAGCTTTCTTT; cdr3_aa: CASSDSRGTEAFF
v_call: TRBV7-8; clone_size: .; j_call: TRBJ2-2; cdr3_length: 19; d_call: TRBD2; cdr3_nt: TGTGCCAGCAGCTTGCCCAGCGGGGGGGCACGCACGAACACCGGGGAGCTGTTTTTT; cdr3_aa: CASSLPSGGARTNTGELFF
v_call: TRBV7-9; clone_size: .; j_call: TRBJ2-7; cdr3_length: 14; d_call: .; cdr3_nt: TGTGCCAGCAGCTTAGCACAGGCCTCCTACGAGCAGTACTTC; cdr3_aa: CASSLAQASYEQYF
v_call: TRBV7-8; clone_size: .; j_call: TRBJ1-6; cdr3_length: 17; d_call: TRBD1; cdr3_nt: TGTGCCAGCAGCGCTCCGGAGGGACAGGGGTATAATTCACCCCTCCACTTT; cdr3_aa: CASSAPEGQGYNSPLHF
v_call: TRBV9; clone_size: .; j_call: TRBJ1-3; cdr3_length: 16; d_call: .; cdr3_nt: TGTGCCAGCAGCGTCTCAGGAGGATACTCTGGAAACACCATATATTTT; cdr3_aa: CASSVSGGYSGNTIYF
v_call: TRBV18; clone_size: .; j_call: TRBJ1-2; cdr3_length: 15; d_call: TRBD1; cdr3_nt: TGTGCCAGCTCACCTGGACAGGGCCAAAGGTATGGCTACACCTTC; cdr3_aa: CASSPGQGQRYGYTF
v_call: TRBV11-2; clone_size: .; j_call: TRBJ2-3; cdr3_length: 14; d_call: TRBD2; cdr3_nt: TGTGCCAGCAGCCGCGGGGGAGGTTCAGATACGCAGTATTTT; cdr3_aa: CASSRGGGSDTQYF
v_call: TRBV3-1/TRBV3-2; clone_size: .; j_call: TRBJ2-1; cdr3_length: 12; d_call: .; cdr3_nt: TGTGCCAGCAGCCGCAGACTAGGGGAGCAGTTCTTC; cdr3_aa: CASSRRLGEQFF
v_call: TRBV28; clone_size: .; j_call: TRBJ2-5; cdr3_length: 11; d_call: .; cdr3_nt: TGTGCCAGCAGTAGCTCCGAGACCCAGTACTTC; cdr3_aa: CASSSSETQYF
v_call: TRBV11-1; clone_size: .; j_call: TRBJ2-7; cdr3_length: 15; d_call: TRBD1; cdr3_nt: TGTGCCAGCAGCTTAGTGGGGACAGGACCCTACGAGCAGTACTTC; cdr3_aa: CASSLVGTGPYEQYF
v_call: TRBV28; clone_size: .; j_call: TRBJ1-6; cdr3_length: 15; d_call: .; cdr3_nt: TGTGCCAGCAGTCTCCCTGCCAGGGCGGATTCACCCCTCCACTTT; cdr3_aa: CASSLPARADSPLHF
v_call: TRBV28; clone_size: .; j_call: TRBJ1-2; cdr3_length: 14; d_call: .; cdr3_nt: TGTGCCAGCAGTATGCCTCAGGGAATTGGTGGCTACACCTTC; cdr3_aa: CASSMPQGIGGYTF
v_call: TRBV18; clone_size: .; j_call: TRBJ2-1; cdr3_length: 18; d_call: TRBD2; cdr3_nt: TGTGCCAGCTCACCCGCTCGGGGAGCGGGGGGTTTCTACAATGAGCAGTTCTTC; cdr3_aa: CASSPARGAGGFYNEQFF
v_call: TRBV5-4; clone_size: .; j_call: TRBJ1-2; cdr3_length: 13; d_call: .; cdr3_nt: TGTGCCAGCAGCAATGGGGGGGCATATGGCTACACCTTC; cdr3_aa: CASSNGGAYGYTF
v_call: TRBV28; clone_size: .; j_call: TRBJ1-1; cdr3_length: 13; d_call: TRBD1; cdr3_nt: TGTGCCAGCAGTTTAAGAGGGGGCCCTCTAGCTTTCTTT; cdr3_aa: CASSLRGGPLAFF
v_call: TRBV6-2/TRBV6-3; clone_size: .; j_call: TRBJ1-1; cdr3_length: 14; d_call: TRBD1; cdr3_nt: TGTGCCAGCAGCCGGACAGGGTGGGTATCTGAAGCTTTCTTT; cdr3_aa: CASSRTGWVSEAFF
v_call: TRBV7-2; clone_size: once; j_call: TRBJ1-3; cdr3_length: 15; d_call: TRBD1; cdr3_nt: TGTGCCAGCAGCCGCGGGACAGCCTCTGGAAACACCATATATTTT; cdr3_aa: CASSRGTASGNTIYF
v_call: TRBV28; clone_size: .; j_call: TRBJ2-2; cdr3_length: 15; d_call: TRBD1; cdr3_nt: TGTGCCAGCGAAGAGGACAGGGGTGGAACCGGGGAGCTGTTTTTT; cdr3_aa: CASEEDRGGTGELFF
v_call: TRBV19; clone_size: .; j_call: TRBJ2-5; cdr3_length: 16; d_call: .; cdr3_nt: TGTGCCAGTAGTATACGGTGGGACTTGTACCAAGAGACCCAGTACTTC; cdr3_aa: CASSIRWDLYQETQYF
v_call: TRBV2; clone_size: few; j_call: TRBJ1-5; cdr3_length: 14; d_call: .; cdr3_nt: TGTGCCAGCAGTGTACAGGGACGGTCTACGCCCCAGCATTTT; cdr3_aa: CASSVQGRSTPQHF
v_call: TRBV5-4; clone_size: .; j_call: TRBJ2-1; cdr3_length: 15; d_call: .; cdr3_nt: TGTGCCAGCAGCTTGACAGGGGAGGCTTACAATGAGCAGTTCTTC; cdr3_aa: CASSLTGEAYNEQFF
v_call: TRBV5-6; clone_size: .; j_call: TRBJ1-2; cdr3_length: 13; d_call: .; cdr3_nt: TGTGCCAGCAGCTTTGGGGGGGCGCTTGGCTACACCTTC; cdr3_aa: CASSFGGALGYTF
v_call: TRBV29-1; clone_size: few; j_call: TRBJ1-1; cdr3_length: 13; d_call: .; cdr3_nt: TGCAGCGTGGTCGGAACACAGGGAGGGGAAGCTTTCTTT; cdr3_aa: CSVVGTQGGEAFF
v_call: TRBV5-1; clone_size: .; j_call: TRBJ2-7; cdr3_length: 17; d_call: .; cdr3_nt: TGCGCCAGCAGCCGTTCCCGGACGAGCGACAGCTCCTACGAGCAGTACTTC; cdr3_aa: CASSRSRTSDSSYEQYF